The next 18 T cell receptor beta chains were all read from a single sample in a study of blood T cell repertoires in COVID-19. Clones were sequenced by immunoSEQ multiplex PCR, and TCRdb holds only the in-frame ones, with some missing. The sample includes 200,000 to 250,000 clones, more than 75% of them seen just once. The sample consisted of PBMCs or T cells enriched from blood (not recorded which). The origin of the receptors is a woman in her fifties or sixties who had recovered from COVID-19.

This chain connects TRBV19 to TRBJ2-5, with D uncertain. The length of the CDR3 is 15 residues. From germline, CDR1 is LNHDA and CDR2 SQIVND (reference sequence). The ends were cut back, 1 base at V and 2 bases at J, with 11 bases in the middle. CDR3 sequence reads: CASSIGLSDQETQYF. The CDR3 DNA follows: TGTGCCAGTAGTATAGGACTGTCAGATCAAGAGACCCAGTACTTC. The variable domain in full, completed from reference TRBV19 and TRBJ2-5, reads DGGITQSPKYLFRKEGQNVTLSCEQNLNHDAMYWYRQDPGQGLRLIYYSQIVNDFQKGDIAEGYSVSREKKESFPLTVTSAQKNPTAFYLCASSIGLSDQETQYFGPGTRLLVL.

The chain recombines TRBV7-9 with TRBJ2-3, with a weak D call TRBD2 (5 bases). Germline values: CDR1 SEHNR, CDR2 FQNEAQ (reference sequence). V lost 2 bases, J lost 4 bases, and 7 bases lay in between. CDR3 length: 13 residues. CDR3 DNA: TGTGCCAGCAGCTTATCGCGGGCAGATACGCAGTATTTT. This gives the protein CASSLSRADTQYF. Filled out from reference TRBV7-9 and TRBJ2-3, the complete variable domain reads DTGVSQNPRHKITKRGQNVTFRCDPISEHNRLYWYRQTLGQGPEFLTYFQNEAQLEKSRLLSDRFSAERPKGSFSTLEIQRTEQGDSAMYLCASSLSRADTQYFGPGTRLTVL.

The rearrangement joins TRBV10-2 to TRBJ2-2; 9 bases match TRBD1. The J segment lost 1 base and the V segment lost 6 bases, leaving 6 bases of the junction unmatched. In germline, CDR1 is WSHSY, CDR2 SAAADI. The CDR3 runs 16 residues. CDR3 residues: CASRTPGQGNTGELFF. CDR3 sequence (DNA): TGCGCCAGCAGGACACCGGGACAGGGGAACACCGGGGAGCTGTTTTTT.

Here the CDR3 DNA reads TGTGCCAGCTCACCTACTAGCGGGAGGGTTGGTGAGCAGTTCTTC. It codes for CASSPTSGRVGEQFF. This chain joins TRBV18 and TRBJ2-1; 13 bases are a match to TRBD2. There are 15 residues in the CDR3. CDR1 KGHSH and CDR2 LQKENI come from the germline V gene. The V segment lost 3 bases and the J segment 9 bases; nucleotides outside the gene matches: 5.

This chain links TRBV28 with TRBJ2-7; D is uncertain. The length of the CDR3 is 15 residues. Trimming removed 0 bases at V and 2 bases at J, with 11 bases between. CDR1 and CDR2 from the germline V gene are MDHEN and SYDVKM. The chain's CDR3 is CASSLWATVTYEQYF. CDR3 coding DNA: TGTGCCAGCAGTTTATGGGCCACAGTAACCTACGAGCAGTACTTC.

This chain joins TRBV11-2 and TRBJ2-1; 8 positions match TRBD2. Germline assignment: CDR1 SGHAT and CDR2 FQNNGV. The CDR3 contains 19 residues. V lost 1 base and J lost 1; bases outside the gene matches: 12. The CDR3 DNA is TGTGCCAGCAGCTTAGTAGGGACTAGTAGCAGTCGGTCCTACAATGAGCAGTTCTTC. Its protein is CASSLVGTSSSRSYNEQFF.

The chain has TRBV7-3 and TRBJ2-3; D call uncertain. Deletions cut 5 bases from V and 5 bases from J, with 11 bases between. Germline V gene sequence: CDR1 SGHTA, CDR2 FQGTGA. This CDR3 region has 13 residues. For the CDR3, the DNA is TGTGCCAGCAGCCAAAATCCGGGAGATACGCAGTATTTT. This encodes CASSQNPGDTQYF.

The V gene is TRBV7-9, the J gene TRBJ1-1; D is possibly TRBD1 (5 bases). The CDR3 contains 14 residues. Germline V lookup: CDR1 SEHNR, CDR2 FQNEAQ (reference sequence). V dropped 6 bases and J dropped 5 bases, with 16 bases sitting between them. CDR3 coding DNA: TGTGCCAGCAGTCCCCAGGGTAAGGCAACTGAAGCTTTCTTT. This translates into CASSPQGKATEAFF.

The rearrangement uses TRBV7-9 and TRBJ2-5, with D unresolved. CDR3 length equals 11 residues. The germline V gene encodes CDR1 SEHNR and CDR2 FQNEAQ (reference sequence). The ends were cut back, 9 bases at V and 3 bases at J, with 8 bases in the middle. CDR3 sequence reads: CASGGKETQYF. In nucleotides, the CDR3 is TGTGCCAGTGGCGGAAAAGAGACCCAGTACTTC.

V and J are TRBV30 and TRBJ2-7; no clear D gene. The V and J ends lost 0 bases and 5 bases respectively, with 8 bases between them. Germline lookup yields CDR1 GTSNPN and CDR2 SVGIG (reference sequence). The CDR3 length is 12 residues. In nucleotides, the CDR3 is TGTGCCTGGAGTGTCGTGGGCGACGAGCAGTACTTC. This gives the protein CAWSVVGDEQYF.

This chain joins TRBV11-3 and TRBJ2-2; 11 bases are a match to TRBD2. Looked up from germline, CDR1 is SGHNT and CDR2 is YENEEA. The V and J ends lost 5 bases and 6 bases, in that order; junction bases with no gene match: 5. CDR3 length equals 15 residues. CDR3 DNA sequence: TGTGCCAGCAGCAAGACTAGCGGGGCAGCCGGGGAGCTGTTTTTT. Protein: CASSKTSGAAGELFF.

The V and J genes are TRBV19 and TRBJ2-1; 13 positions agree with TRBD2. The V segment lost 5 bases and the J segment 6 bases; nucleotides outside the gene matches: 4. Per germline, CDR1 LNHDA and CDR2 SQIVND (reference sequence). The CDR3 is 15 amino acids. DNA of the CDR3: TGTGCCAGTAGTCCGGGGACTAGCGGGGCCAATGAGCAGTTCTTC. It encodes CASSPGTSGANEQFF.

This clone was counted a single time. This rearrangement joins TRBV25-1 to TRBJ1-2; no clear D gene. The V end lost 2 bases, the J end lost 0 bases, and 7 bases lay between the germline ends. Germline V gene sequence: CDR1 MGHDK, CDR2 SYGVNS. This CDR3 comprises 14 residues. The DNA for the CDR3 is TGTGCCAGCAGTGAAATAATCTCTAACTATGGCTACACCTTC. It is translated as CASSEIISNYGYTF.

This chain joins TRBV5-6 and TRBJ2-2, with 7 bases identical to TRBD1. There are 14 residues in the CDR3. Germline V gene lookup returns CDR1 SGHDT and CDR2 YYEEEE. Germline trimming cut 0 bases from V and 7 bases from J; bases unmatched to any gene: 3. The DNA for the CDR3 is TGTGCCAGCAGCTTGGAACAGGGGTTCGGGGAGCTGTTTTTT. Protein sequence: CASSLEQGFGELFF. Full variable domain (rest looked up from reference TRBV5-6 and TRBJ2-2): DAGVTQSPTHLIKTRGQQVTLRCSPKSGHDTVSWYQQALGQGPQFIFQYYEEEERQRGNFPDRFSGHQFPNYSSELNVNALLLGDSALYLCASSLEQGFGELFFGEGSRLTVL.

The genes are TRBV18 and TRBJ2-1, with TRBD2 identical over 14 bases. Germline CDR1 reads KGHSH; CDR2 reads LQKENI. V lost 3 bases to trimming and J lost 0 bases; unmatched junction nucleotides: 7. CDR3 size: 19 residues. CDR3 DNA sequence: TGTGCCAGCTCACCCTCGGGACTAGCGGGAGACCTCTCCTACAATGAGCAGTTCTTC. This codes for CASSPSGLAGDLSYNEQFF.

The gene calls are TRBV6-5 and TRBJ2-7, with D possibly being TRBD2 (6 bases). Trimming pared 2 bases from V and 3 bases from J, leaving 11 bases between. The CDR3 contains 14 residues. From germline, CDR1 is MNHEY and CDR2 SVGAGI. The CDR3 DNA sequence: TGTGCCAGCAGTTACGGGGGGAGCCGCTACGAGCAGTACTTC. This gives the protein CASSYGGSRYEQYF.

The chain couples TRBV5-6 to TRBJ1-2, with D maybe TRBD1 (6 bases). In germline, CDR1 is SGHDT, CDR2 YYEEEE. CDR3 length: 14 residues. V was shortened by 1 base and J by 3 bases, with 10 bases between the two germline ends. The CDR3 sequence: CASSLLGADYGYTF. CDR3 nucleotides: TGTGCCAGCAGCTTGTTGGGGGCGGACTATGGCTACACCTTC. The whole variable domain, remainder taken from reference TRBV5-6 and TRBJ1-2, is DAGVTQSPTHLIKTRGQQVTLRCSPKSGHDTVSWYQQALGQGPQFIFQYYEEEERQRGNFPDRFSGHQFPNYSSELNVNALLLGDSALYLCASSLLGADYGYTFGSGTRLTVV.

The CDR3 nucleotides are TGTGCCAGCAGCGCTAGCGGGAATTACGAGCAGTACTTC. This gives the protein CASSASGNYEQYF. The chain joins TRBV27 to TRBJ2-7, with 9 positions matching TRBD2. V gave up 6 bases and J gave up 4 bases; unmatched junction bases: 4. The CDR3 is made up of 13 amino acids. The germline V gene encodes CDR1 MNHEY and CDR2 SMNVEV (reference sequence).